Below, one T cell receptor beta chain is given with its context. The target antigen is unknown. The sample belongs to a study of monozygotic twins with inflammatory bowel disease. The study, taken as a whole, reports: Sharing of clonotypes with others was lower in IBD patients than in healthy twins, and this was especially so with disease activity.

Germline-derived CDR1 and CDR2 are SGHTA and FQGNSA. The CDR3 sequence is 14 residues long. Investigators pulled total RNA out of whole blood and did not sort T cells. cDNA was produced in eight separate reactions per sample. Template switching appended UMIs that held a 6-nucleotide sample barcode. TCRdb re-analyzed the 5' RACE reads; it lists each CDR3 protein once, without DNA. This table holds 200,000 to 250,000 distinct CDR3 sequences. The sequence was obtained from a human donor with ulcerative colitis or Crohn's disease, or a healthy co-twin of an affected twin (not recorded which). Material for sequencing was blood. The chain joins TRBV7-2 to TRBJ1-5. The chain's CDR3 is CASSLGGSGQPQHF.